This T cell receptor beta chain was recovered during a study of early T cells in non-severe SARS-CoV-2 infection. Overall study: Sequenced material consisted of bulk RNA (from unsorted whole blood), and chains were unpaired. Findings and limits, study-wide: Private and CD4 specificities were missed by VDJdb matching, which favored anti-spike CD8 responses.

Unique molecular identifier tags were affixed to discrete cDNA molecules. TCRdb re-called the 5' RACE reads with MiXCR, one entry per CDR3 protein. The sample shows some 80,000 distinct CDR3 sequences, roughly 13% of them seen only once. This CDR3 is 14 amino acids long. J lost 4 bases, V lost 1 base, and 5 bases had no gene match. Per the germline V gene, CDR1 is DFQATT and CDR2 is SNEGSKA (reference sequence). This clonotype has just a few counts. Its antigen is not identified. The clonotype originates from an adult who was a healthcare worker with PCR-confirmed SARS-CoV-2 infection or an uninfected control (not recorded which). What was sequenced was whole blood. The rearrangement joins TRBV20-1 to TRBJ2-7; TRBD1 aligns across 9 bases. The CDR3: CSARGEQGAYEQYF. In DNA, the CDR3 is TGCAGTGCTAGAGGAGAACAGGGGGCGTACGAGCAGTACTTC.